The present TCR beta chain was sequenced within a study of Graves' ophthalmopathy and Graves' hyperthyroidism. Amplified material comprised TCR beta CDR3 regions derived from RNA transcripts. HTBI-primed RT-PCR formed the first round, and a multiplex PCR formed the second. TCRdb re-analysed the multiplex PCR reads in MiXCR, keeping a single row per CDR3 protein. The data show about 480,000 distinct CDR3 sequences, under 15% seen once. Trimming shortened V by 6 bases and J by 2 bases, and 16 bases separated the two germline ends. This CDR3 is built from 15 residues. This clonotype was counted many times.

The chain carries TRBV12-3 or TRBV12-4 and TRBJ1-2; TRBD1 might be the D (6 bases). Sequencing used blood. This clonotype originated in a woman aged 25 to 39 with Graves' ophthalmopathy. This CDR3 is CASSPDSNSNYGYTF. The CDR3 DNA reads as TGTGCCAGCAGCCCGGACAGCAATTCAAACTATGGCTACACCTTC.